One T cell receptor (beta chain) is described in this entry. Its matching antigen is unknown. Germline CDR1 KGHSH, CDR2 LQKENI. V was cut by 5 bases and J by 2 bases, with 6 bases left in between. The CDR3 length is 13 residues. This entry belongs to a study of T cell responses to AZD1222 COVID-19 vaccine. Study summary: Researchers grouped second doses given at about 4 or about 12 weeks into one pool. Overall study findings and caveats: Clonal diversity may have been underestimated, and the donors were mostly white British, with more females than males. Epitopes outside B.1.351 and B.1.1.7 mutated regions reportedly drew nearly half of spike TCRs. Spike-specific TCRs gained breadth and depth after people received two AZD1222 doses.

Libraries were prepared by immunoSEQ multiplex PCR; TCRdb keeps only in-frame clonotypes and omits some of them. The repertoire includes around 100,000 clones, roughly 85% of them detected once, and roughly 6.3% sits in the top ten. This sequence was found in an adult in good health. Source: peripheral blood, taken on day 0 of AZD1222 vaccination. The rearrangement links TRBV18 to TRBJ1-4; D unclear. In DNA, the CDR3 is TGTGCCAGCTCATCGGGGACTAATGAAAAACTGTTTTTT. This sequence encodes CASSSGTNEKLFF.